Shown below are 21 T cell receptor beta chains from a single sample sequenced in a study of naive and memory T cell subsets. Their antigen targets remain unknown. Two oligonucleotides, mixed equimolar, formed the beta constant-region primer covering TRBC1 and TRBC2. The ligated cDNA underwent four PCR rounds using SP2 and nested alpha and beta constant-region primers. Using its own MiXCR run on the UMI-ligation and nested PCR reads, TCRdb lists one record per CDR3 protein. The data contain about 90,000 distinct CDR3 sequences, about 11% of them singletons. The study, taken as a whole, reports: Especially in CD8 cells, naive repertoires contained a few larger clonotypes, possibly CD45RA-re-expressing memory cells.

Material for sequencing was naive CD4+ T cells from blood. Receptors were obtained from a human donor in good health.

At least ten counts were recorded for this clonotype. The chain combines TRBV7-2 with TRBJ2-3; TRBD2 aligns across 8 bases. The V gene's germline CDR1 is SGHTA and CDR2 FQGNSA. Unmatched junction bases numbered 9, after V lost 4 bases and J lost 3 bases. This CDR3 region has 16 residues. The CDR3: CASSSQSGRVTDTQYF. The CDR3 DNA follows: TGTGCCAGCAGCTCCCAGAGCGGGAGAGTTACAGATACGCAGTATTTT.

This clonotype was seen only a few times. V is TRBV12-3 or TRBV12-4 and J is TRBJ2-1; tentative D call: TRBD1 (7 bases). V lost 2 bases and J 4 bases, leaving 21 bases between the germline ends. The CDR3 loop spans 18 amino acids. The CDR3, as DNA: TGTGCCAGCAGTTTATCCCGAGGGGGCGTGGGGGGTTACAATGAGCAGTTCTTC. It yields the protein CASSLSRGGVGGYNEQFF.

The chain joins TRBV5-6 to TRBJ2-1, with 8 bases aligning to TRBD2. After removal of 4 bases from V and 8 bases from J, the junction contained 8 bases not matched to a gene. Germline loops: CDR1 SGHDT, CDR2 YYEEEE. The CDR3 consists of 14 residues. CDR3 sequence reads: CASSPGGLGDEQFF. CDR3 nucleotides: TGTGCCAGCAGCCCGGGGGGGTTGGGCGATGAGCAGTTCTTC.

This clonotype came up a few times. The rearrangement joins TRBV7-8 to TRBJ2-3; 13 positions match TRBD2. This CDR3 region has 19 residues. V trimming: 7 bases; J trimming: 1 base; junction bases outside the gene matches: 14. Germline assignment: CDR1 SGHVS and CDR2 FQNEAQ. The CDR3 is CASTTGGLAGILRTDTQYF. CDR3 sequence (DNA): TGTGCCAGCACCACGGGGGGACTAGCGGGGATCCTTCGCACAGATACGCAGTATTTT. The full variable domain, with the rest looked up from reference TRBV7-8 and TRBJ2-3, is GAGVSQSPRYKVAKRGQDVALRCDPISGHVSLFWYQQALGQGPEFLTYFQNEAQLDKSGLPSDRFFAERPEGSVSTLKIQRTQQEDSAVYLCASTTGGLAGILRTDTQYFGPGTRLTVL.

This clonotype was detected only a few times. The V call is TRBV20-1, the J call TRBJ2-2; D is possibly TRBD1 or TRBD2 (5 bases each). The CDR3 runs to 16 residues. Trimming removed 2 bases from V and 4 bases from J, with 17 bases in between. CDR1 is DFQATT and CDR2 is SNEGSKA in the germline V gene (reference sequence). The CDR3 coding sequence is TGCAGTGCTAGACTTCCGGGACGGAGACTCACCGGGGAGCTGTTTTTT. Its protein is CSARLPGRRLTGELFF.

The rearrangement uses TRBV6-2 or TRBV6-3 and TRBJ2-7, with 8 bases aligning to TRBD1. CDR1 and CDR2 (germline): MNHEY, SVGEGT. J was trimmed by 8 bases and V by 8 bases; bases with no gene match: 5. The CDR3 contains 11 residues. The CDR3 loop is CASGQGKKQYF. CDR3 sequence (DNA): TGTGCCAGCGGACAGGGTAAGAAGCAGTACTTC.

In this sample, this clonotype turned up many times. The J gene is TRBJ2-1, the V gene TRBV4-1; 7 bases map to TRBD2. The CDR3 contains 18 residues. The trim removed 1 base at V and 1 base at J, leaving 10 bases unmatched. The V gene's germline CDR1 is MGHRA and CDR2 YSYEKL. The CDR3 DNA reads TGCGCCAGCAGCCAAGTTCGACTAGCCGGTGTATCCTACAATGAGCAGTTCTTC. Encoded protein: CASSQVRLAGVSYNEQFF.

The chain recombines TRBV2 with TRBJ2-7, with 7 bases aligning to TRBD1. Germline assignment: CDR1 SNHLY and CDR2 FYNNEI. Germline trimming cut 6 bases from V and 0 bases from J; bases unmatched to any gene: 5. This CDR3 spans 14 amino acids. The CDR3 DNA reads TGTGCCAGCAGCTGGGACAGAAGCTCCTACGAGCAGTACTTC. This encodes CASSWDRSSYEQYF.

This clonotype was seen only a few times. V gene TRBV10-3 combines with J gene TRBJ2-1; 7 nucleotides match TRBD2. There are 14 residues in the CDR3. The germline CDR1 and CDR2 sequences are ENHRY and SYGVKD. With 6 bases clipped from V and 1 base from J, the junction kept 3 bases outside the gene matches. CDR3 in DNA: TGTGCCATCAGCCTGGGGGGGTCCTACAATGAGCAGTTCTTC. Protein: CAISLGGSYNEQFF.

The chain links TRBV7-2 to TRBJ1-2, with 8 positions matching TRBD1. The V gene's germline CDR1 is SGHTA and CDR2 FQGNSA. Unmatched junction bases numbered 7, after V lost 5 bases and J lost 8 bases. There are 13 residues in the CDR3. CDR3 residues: CASSPDRGGGYTF. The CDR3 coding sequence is TGTGCCAGCAGCCCCGACAGGGGAGGCGGCTACACCTTC.

The CDR3 coding sequence is TGTGCCAGCAGCCAAGGCAAGTCCTACGAGCAGTACTTC. Its protein is CASSQGKSYEQYF. The V gene is TRBV7-2, the J gene TRBJ2-7; D gene uncertain. CDR1 and CDR2 (germline): SGHTA, FQGNSA. The CDR3 loop spans 13 amino acids. Between the trimmed V and J ends, which lost 5 bases and 1 base, there was a span of 9 bases.

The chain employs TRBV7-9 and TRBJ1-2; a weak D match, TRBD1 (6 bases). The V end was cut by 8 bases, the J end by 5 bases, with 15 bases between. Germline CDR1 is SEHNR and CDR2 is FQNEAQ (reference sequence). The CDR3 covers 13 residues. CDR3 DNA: TGTGCCAGCCCCGTACAGGGAGATTATGGCTACACCTTC. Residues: CASPVQGDYGYTF.

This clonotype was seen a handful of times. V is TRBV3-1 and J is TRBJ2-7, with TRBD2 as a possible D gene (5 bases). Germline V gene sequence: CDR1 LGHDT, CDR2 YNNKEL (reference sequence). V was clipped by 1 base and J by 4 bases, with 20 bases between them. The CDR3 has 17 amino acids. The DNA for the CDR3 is TGTGCCAGCAGCCAAGTTCGGGGAACACCCGGGTTTTACGAGCAGTACTTC. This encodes CASSQVRGTPGFYEQYF.

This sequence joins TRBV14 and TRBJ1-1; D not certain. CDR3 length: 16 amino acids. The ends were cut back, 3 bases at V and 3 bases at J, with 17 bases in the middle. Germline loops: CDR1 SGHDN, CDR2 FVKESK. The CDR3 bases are TGTGCCAGCAGCCAGGGGATCGTCGGGAGCGACACTGAAGCTTTCTTT. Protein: CASSQGIVGSDTEAFF.

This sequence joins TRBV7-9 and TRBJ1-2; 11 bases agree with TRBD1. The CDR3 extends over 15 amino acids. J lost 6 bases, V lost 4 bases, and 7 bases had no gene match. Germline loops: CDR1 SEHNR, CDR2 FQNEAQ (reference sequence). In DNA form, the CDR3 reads TGTGCCAGCAGCTCGCCAAGGGACAGGGGGAATGGCTACACCTTC. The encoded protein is CASSSPRDRGNGYTF.

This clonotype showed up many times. The CDR3 DNA sequence: TGTGCCAGCAGCTGGACAGGGCCGGGAGAGACCCAGTACTTC. Translated: CASSWTGPGETQYF. The genes are TRBV7-6 and TRBJ2-5; 8 bases are a match to TRBD1. The V and J ends lost 4 bases and 4 bases, in that order; junction bases with no gene match: 5. The CDR3 length is 14 residues. Germline CDR1 SGHVS, CDR2 FNYEAQ. Together with reference TRBV7-6 and TRBJ2-5, the CDR3 gives the full variable domain: GAGVSQSPRYKVTKRGQDVALRCDPISGHVSLYWYRQALGQGPEFLTYFNYEAQQDKSGLPNDRFSAERPEGSISTLTIQRTEQRDSAMYRCASSWTGPGETQYFGPGTRLLVL.

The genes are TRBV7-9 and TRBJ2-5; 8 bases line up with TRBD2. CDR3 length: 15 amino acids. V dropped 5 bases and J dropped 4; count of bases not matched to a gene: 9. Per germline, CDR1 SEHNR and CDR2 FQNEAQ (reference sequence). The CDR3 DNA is TGTGCCAGCAGCCGAGCGGGAGAGCGCATAGAGACCCAGTACTTC. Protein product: CASSRAGERIETQYF.

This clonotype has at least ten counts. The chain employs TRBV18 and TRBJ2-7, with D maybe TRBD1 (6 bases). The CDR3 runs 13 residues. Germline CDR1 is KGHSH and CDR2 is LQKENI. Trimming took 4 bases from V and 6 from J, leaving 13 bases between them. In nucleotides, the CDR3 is TGTGCCAGCTCACGAAAACAGGGATTCGAGCAGTACTTC. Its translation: CASSRKQGFEQYF.

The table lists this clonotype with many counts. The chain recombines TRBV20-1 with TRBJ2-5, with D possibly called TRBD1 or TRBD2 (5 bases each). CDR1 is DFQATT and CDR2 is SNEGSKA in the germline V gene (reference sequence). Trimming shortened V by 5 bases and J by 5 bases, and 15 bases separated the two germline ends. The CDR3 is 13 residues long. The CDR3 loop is CSAEMGDRETQYF. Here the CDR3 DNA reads TGCAGTGCTGAGATGGGGGATCGGGAGACCCAGTACTTC.

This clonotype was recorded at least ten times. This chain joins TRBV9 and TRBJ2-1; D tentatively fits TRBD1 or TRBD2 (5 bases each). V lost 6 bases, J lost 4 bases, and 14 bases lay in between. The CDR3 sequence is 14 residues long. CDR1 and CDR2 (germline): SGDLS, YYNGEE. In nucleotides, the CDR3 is TGTGCCAGCAACCCGGGACCAGATTACAATGAGCAGTTCTTC. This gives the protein CASNPGPDYNEQFF.

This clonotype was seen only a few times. In DNA form, the CDR3 reads TGCAGCGCCGCCCGAGGGGCGGATACGCAGTATTTT. Amino acid sequence: CSAARGADTQYF. The chain combines TRBV29-1 with TRBJ2-3; D possibly matches TRBD1 or TRBD2 (5 bases each). Trimming stripped 7 bases from V and 6 bases from J, with 14 bases between. The CDR3 runs 12 residues. Looked up from germline, CDR1 is SQVTM and CDR2 is ANQGSEA.